Reported below is one T cell receptor beta chain. These data belong to a study of PD-L1 blockade in urothelial cancer. Germline trimming cut 1 base from V and 7 bases from J; bases unmatched to any gene: 3. Germline CDR1 and CDR2: SGHTA and FQGNSA. The CDR3 consists of 15 residues. It was locally advanced or metastatic urothelial carcinoma that patients had. The method was immunoSEQ multiplex PCR; TCRdb's version includes in-frame clones alone and lacks a portion of them. The data hold 40,000 to 45,000 clones, with roughly 86% observed a single time. This TCR derives from a man in his 70s with urothelial cancer. The input for sequencing was PBMCs, taken around atezolizumab (anti-PD-L1) treatment. This chain joins TRBV7-2 and TRBJ2-4, with TRBD1 matching 11 bases. CDR3 in DNA: TGTGCCAGCAGCTTAGACGGGACAGGGGGTAACATTCAGTACTTC. Its protein is CASSLDGTGGNIQYF.